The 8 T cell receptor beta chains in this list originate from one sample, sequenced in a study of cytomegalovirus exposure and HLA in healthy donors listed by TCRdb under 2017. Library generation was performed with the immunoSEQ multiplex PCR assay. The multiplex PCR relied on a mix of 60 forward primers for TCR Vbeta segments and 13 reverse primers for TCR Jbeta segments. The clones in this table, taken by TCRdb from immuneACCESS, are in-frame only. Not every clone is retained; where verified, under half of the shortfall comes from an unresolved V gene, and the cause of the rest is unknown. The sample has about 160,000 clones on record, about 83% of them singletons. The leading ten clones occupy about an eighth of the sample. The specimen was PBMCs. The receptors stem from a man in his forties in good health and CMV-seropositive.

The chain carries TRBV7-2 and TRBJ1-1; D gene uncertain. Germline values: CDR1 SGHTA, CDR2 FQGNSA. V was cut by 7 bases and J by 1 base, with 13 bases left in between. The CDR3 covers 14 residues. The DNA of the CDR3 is TGTGCCAGCACCGCGGTACCGGCGAACACTGAAGCTTTCTTT. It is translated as CASTAVPANTEAFF.

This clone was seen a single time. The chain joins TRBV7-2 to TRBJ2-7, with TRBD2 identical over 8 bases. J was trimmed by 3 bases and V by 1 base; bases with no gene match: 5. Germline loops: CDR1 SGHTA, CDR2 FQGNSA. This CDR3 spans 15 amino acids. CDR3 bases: TGTGCCAGCAGCTTAGTGGGGACTAGGGACTACGAGCAGTACTTC. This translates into CASSLVGTRDYEQYF.

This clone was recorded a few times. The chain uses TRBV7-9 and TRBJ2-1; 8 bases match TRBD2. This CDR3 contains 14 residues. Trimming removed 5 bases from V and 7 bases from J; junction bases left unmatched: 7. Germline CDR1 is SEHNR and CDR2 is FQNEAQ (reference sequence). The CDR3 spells CASSPTSGDNEQFF. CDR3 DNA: TGTGCCAGCAGCCCCACTAGCGGTGATAATGAGCAGTTCTTC.

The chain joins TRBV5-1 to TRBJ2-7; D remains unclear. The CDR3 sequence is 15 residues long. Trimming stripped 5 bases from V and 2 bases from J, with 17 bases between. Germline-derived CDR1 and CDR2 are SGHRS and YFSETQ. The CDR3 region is CASRLMSSGAYEQYF. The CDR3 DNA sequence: TGCGCCAGCAGACTTATGTCGAGTGGAGCCTACGAGCAGTACTTC.

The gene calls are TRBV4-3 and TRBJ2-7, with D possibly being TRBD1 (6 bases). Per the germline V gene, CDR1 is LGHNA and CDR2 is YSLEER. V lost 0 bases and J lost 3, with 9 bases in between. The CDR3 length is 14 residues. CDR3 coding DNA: TGCGCCAGCAGCCAAGATCAGGACAGCTACGAGCAGTACTTC. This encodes CASSQDQDSYEQYF.

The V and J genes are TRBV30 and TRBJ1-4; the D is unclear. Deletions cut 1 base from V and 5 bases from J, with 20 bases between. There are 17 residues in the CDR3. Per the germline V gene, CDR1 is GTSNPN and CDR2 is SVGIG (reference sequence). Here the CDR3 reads CAWSAPHGSLKNEKLFF. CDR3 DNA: TGTGCCTGGAGTGCTCCTCACGGGTCACTCAAGAATGAAAAACTGTTTTTT.

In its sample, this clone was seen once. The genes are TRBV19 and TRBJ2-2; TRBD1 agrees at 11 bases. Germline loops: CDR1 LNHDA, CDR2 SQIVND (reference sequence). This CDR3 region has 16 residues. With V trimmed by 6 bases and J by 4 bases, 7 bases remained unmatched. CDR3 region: CASSSTGTGGTGELFF. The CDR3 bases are TGTGCCAGTAGCTCTACGGGGACAGGGGGCACCGGGGAGCTGTTTTTT.

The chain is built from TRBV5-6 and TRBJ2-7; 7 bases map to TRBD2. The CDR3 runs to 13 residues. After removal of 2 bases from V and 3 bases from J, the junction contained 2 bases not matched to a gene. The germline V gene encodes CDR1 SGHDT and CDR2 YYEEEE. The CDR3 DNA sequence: TGTGCCAGCAGCTTCGCGGGAGACTACGAGCAGTACTTC. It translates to CASSFAGDYEQYF.